The 15 T cell receptor beta chains given below trace back to one sample, sequenced in a study of tissue T cells after allogeneic stem cell transplantation. Time point specified: mouse harvest day 14 after allogeneic transplant. Mouse grafts combined 10^7 T-cell-depleted bone marrow cells with 10^6 splenic CD5+ T cells. Profiled with immunoSEQ multiplex PCR; TCRdb holds only in-frame clones, not every one. The sample holds thousands of clones, approximately 40% seen once. Sequenced input: skin. These receptors were collected from a female BALB/c mouse given C57BL/6 T cells with graft-versus-host disease after an allogeneic hematopoietic cell transplant.

Of note for this clone: Gene names are mouse gene names. With the read ending 1 residue before the CDR3 end, the germline J gene is used to fill in that end. V is TRBV26 and J is TRBJ2-7, with TRBD1 as a possible D gene (6 bases). The ends were cut back, 2 bases at V and 2 bases at J, with 10 bases in the middle. The CDR3 covers 14 residues. Germline V CDR1 and CDR2: KGHPV, FQNQEV (reference sequence). CDR3 protein: CASSLRGIAYEQYF. Incomplete CDR3 DNA: TGTGCCAGCAGTCTGAGGGGGATCGCCTATGAACAGTAC.

This clone was picked up one time. Any gene name here is a mouse gene name. Read sequence stops 1 residue before the CDR3 end, and the germline J gene provides the missing end. The chain joins TRBV5 to TRBJ2-5; the match to TRBD2 covers 8 bases. With V trimmed by 4 bases and J by 1 base, 1 base remained unmatched. Germline CDR1 reads LGHNA; CDR2 reads YNLKQL (reference sequence). The CDR3 consists of 14 residues. The CDR3 sequence: CASSPLGDQDTQYF. The CDR3 bases that were read are TGTGCCAGCAGCCCACTGGGGGACCAAGACACCCAGTAC.

Points on this clone: Genes here carry mouse names. With the read ending 1 residue before the CDR3 end, the germline J gene is used to fill in that end. The V gene is TRBV4, the J gene TRBJ2-1; D not certain. The CDR3 length is 11 residues. V gave up 4 bases and J gave up 4 bases, with 2 bases separating them. Germline values: CDR1 LGHDT, CDR2 YNNKQL (reference sequence). CDR3 DNA (partial): TGTGCCAGCAGCTTTTATGCTGAGCAGTTC. It codes for CASSFYAEQF. The full CDR3 protein is CASSFYAEQFF.

With regard to this clone: Gene names are the mouse ones. The read gets to within 1 residue of the CDR3 end, and the germline J gene fills in the rest. V usage is TRBV4 and J usage is TRBJ1-5, with D possibly being TRBD1 (5 bases). The CDR3 runs 13 residues. Deletions cut 5 bases from V and 6 bases from J, with 11 bases between. Germline CDR1 LGHDT, CDR2 YNNKQL (reference sequence). The DNA read from the CDR3 is TGTGCCAGCAGCCCCGGGGGGGGCCAGGCTCCGCTT. This sequence encodes CASSPGGGQAPL. The complete CDR3 reads CASSPGGGQAPLF.

For this clone: These gene names are mouse names. The read gets to within 1 residue of the CDR3 end, and the germline J gene fills in the rest. V is TRBV29 and J is TRBJ2-7, with 7 positions matching TRBD1. Germline V gene sequence: CDR1 MSHET, CDR2 SYDVDS. The trim removed 5 bases at V and 4 bases at J, leaving 5 bases unmatched. There are 13 residues in the CDR3. CDR3 protein: CASSPSGQYEQYF. The covered CDR3 bases are TGTGCTAGCAGTCCGTCGGGACAGTATGAACAGTAC.

A note on this clone: Gene and germline names: mouse. The read comes to an end 1 residue before the CDR3 does, leaving the germline J gene to fill in the end. The chain carries TRBV3 and TRBJ2-4; the D gene is possibly TRBD1 (6 bases). The CDR3 totals 13 residues. V was cut by 7 bases and J by 3 bases, with 11 bases left in between. CDR1 SNHLY and CDR2 FYNGKV come from the germline V gene (reference sequence). The CDR3 reads CASTSDRQNTLYF. The part of the CDR3 DNA that was read is TGTGCCAGCACCTCGGACAGACAAAACACCTTGTAC.

This clone is labeled medium-sized. Mouse names are used for the genes. The CDR3 end is not reached by the read, which stops 1 residue before it; the germline J gene fills it in. The chain links TRBV26 to TRBJ2-3; tentative D call: TRBD2 (6 bases). The CDR3 length is 14 residues. The germline V gene has CDR1 KGHPV and CDR2 FQNQEV (reference sequence). Trimming pared 5 bases from V and 0 bases from J, leaving 9 bases between. The CDR3 region is CASSGGSSAETLYF. The CDR3 bases that were read are TGTGCCAGCAGTGGGGGGTCTAGTGCAGAAACGCTGTAT.

On this clone: Gene names and germline match the mouse. The CDR3 is cut off 1 residue early in the read; its end comes from the germline J gene. The J gene is TRBJ1-5, the V gene TRBV26, with D unclear. The V gene's germline CDR1 is KGHPV and CDR2 FQNQEV (reference sequence). The CDR3 is 12 residues long. V dropped 3 bases and J dropped 7 bases, with 7 bases sitting between them. The CDR3 DNA, read in part, is TGTGCCAGCAGTCTTTGGCAACAGGCTCCGCTT. Translated: CASSLWQQAPL. The complete CDR3 reads CASSLWQQAPLF.

Worth noting for this clone: Mouse germline and gene names are used. The CDR3 extends 1 residue past the end of the read, so its final part is completed from the germline J gene. This rearrangement joins TRBV3 to TRBJ2-1, with 10 bases lining up with TRBD1. From germline, CDR1 is SNHLY and CDR2 FYNGKV (reference sequence). This CDR3 contains 14 residues. V gave up 3 bases and J gave up 6 bases; unmatched junction bases: 2. The CDR3 sequence: CASSFRDRGAEQFF. The sequenced part of the CDR3 DNA is TGTGCCAGCAGCTTCCGGGACAGGGGTGCTGAGCAGTTC.

On this clone itself: Gene names follow the mouse nomenclature. The read ends 1 residue before the CDR3 terminus; that terminus is restored from the germline J gene. The chain employs TRBV23 and TRBJ2-4; the table calls TRBD1, which could not be checked here. Germline lookup yields CDR1 KGHTA and CDR2 FQNQQP. This CDR3 region has 15 residues. Partial CDR3 DNA: TGCTCCAGCAGTCAATCAGGCAGGGGGCAAAACACCTTGTAC. This translates into CSSSQSGRGQNTLY. The full CDR3 is CSSSQSGRGQNTLYF.

About this clone itself: These gene names are mouse names. The observed sequence ends 1 residue before the CDR3 terminus, with the missing tail filled in from the germline J gene. V gene TRBV26 combines with J gene TRBJ1-1, with D unclear. Germline V CDR1 and CDR2: KGHPV, FQNQEV (reference sequence). Trimming took 5 bases from V and 0 from J, leaving 7 bases between them. CDR3 length: 13 amino acids. CDR3 region: CASSFLANTEVFF. CDR3 DNA (partial): TGTGCCAGCAGTTTCCTTGCAAACACAGAAGTCTTC. Variable domain in full (rest from reference TRBV26 and TRBJ1-1): NSKVIQTPRYLVKGQGQKAKMRCIPEKGHPVVFWYQQNKNNEFKFLINFQNQEVLQQIDMTEKRFSAECPSNSPCSLEIQSSEAGDSALYLCASSFLANTEVFFGKGTRLTVV.

This clone appeared a few times. Gene labels here are mouse ones. The sequenced fragment ends 1 residue before the CDR3 boundary, so the rest is inferred from the germline J gene. The chain links TRBV3 to TRBJ2-7; TRBD2 agrees at 9 bases. The CDR3 loop spans 15 amino acids. The V segment lost 6 bases and the J segment 0 bases; nucleotides outside the gene matches: 6. From germline, CDR1 is SNHLY and CDR2 FYNGKV (reference sequence). CDR3 amino acids: CASRRLGGSSYEQYF. CDR3 DNA, as far as it was read: TGTGCCAGCAGGCGCCTGGGGGGGAGCTCCTATGAACAGTAC.

Concerning this clone itself: Germline and genes here are mouse. The read terminates 1 residue before the CDR3 end, so the remaining end is supplied by the germline J gene. V is TRBV19 and J is TRBJ2-5; D is ambiguous. This CDR3 has 13 residues. Germline assignment: CDR1 FNHDT and CDR2 SITEND (reference sequence). Trimming shortened V by 2 bases and J by 1 base, and 5 bases separated the two germline ends. CDR3 in amino acids: CASSIQDQDTQYF. Partial CDR3 DNA: TGTGCCAGCAGTATCCAGGACCAAGACACCCAGTAC.

This clone is medium-sized within its sample. Genes and germline come from the mouse. The CDR3 end is not reached by the read, which stops 1 residue before it; the germline J gene fills it in. The chain combines TRBV23 with TRBJ1-1; the table's TRBD1 call for D was not verified on the DNA. CDR3 length equals 14 residues. The germline V gene has CDR1 KGHTA and CDR2 FQNQQP. The sequenced part of the CDR3 DNA is TGCTCCAGCAGTCAATCGACAGCAAACACAGAAGTCTTC. Its translation: CSSSQSTANTEVF. The whole CDR3 protein is CSSSQSTANTEVFF.

Turning to this clone: Gene labels here are mouse ones. Read coverage stops 1 residue before the CDR3 terminus; the germline J gene supplies the remainder. The chain couples TRBV23 to TRBJ1-4. The germline V gene encodes CDR1 KGHTA and CDR2 FQNQQP. This CDR3 has 15 amino acids. Partial CDR3 DNA: TGCTCCAGCAGTCAAGGGGGGTTTTCCAACGAAAGATTATTT. Residues: CSSSQGGFSNERLF. The CDR3 in full is CSSSQGGFSNERLFF.